The rows below give T cell receptor beta chains drawn from one sample of a study of T cell repertoires in cytomegalovirus infection. Which antigens these TCRs recognize remains unknown. TCRdb reanalysed the reads using MiXCR and keeps one entry per CDR3 protein. The sample carries around 570,000 distinct CDR3 sequences, around two fifths recorded once. Sample: cultured PBMCs, taken from culture after CMV antigen stimulation. These receptors were collected from a human donor in good health (CMV status not recorded). Some clones in this sample may be carry-over from other donors' samples. CDR3s include the opening cysteine and the closing phenylalanine or tryptophan. D genes are given only for firm matches. Clone size is shown for a subset of rows, as once, few, many or a class of expanded clone.

D	V	J	size	DNA	CDR3
-	TRBV28	TRBJ1-1	once	TGTGCCAGCAGTATCCGGGGGTTGAACACTGAAGCTTTCTTT	CASSIRGLNTEAFF
-	TRBV7-2	TRBJ1-2	-	TGTGCCAGCAGCTTAGATTTTCAGGGCTACACCTTC	CASSLDFQGYTF
-	TRBV7-2	TRBJ2-1	-	TGTGCCAGCAGCTCTCGAATATATCCCTACAATGAGCAGCTCTTC	CASSSRIYPYNEQLF
TRBD2	TRBV5-6	TRBJ2-5	-	TGTGCCAGCCGAACTAGCGGGAGGATGGAGACCCAGTACTTC	CASRTSGRMETQYF
-	TRBV7-2	TRBJ1-5	many	TGTGCCAGCAGCTCAACAGGGTTCGATCAGCCCCAGCATTTT	CASSSTGFDQPQHF
-	TRBV7-2	TRBJ1-5	-	TGTGCCAGCAGCTTGATCGGGGATTCGTATCCCCAGCATTTT	CASSLIGDSYPQHF
-	TRBV6-1	TRBJ2-3	few	TGTGCCATCCTGGAGGACTACCGCACAGATACGCAGTATTTT	CAILEDYRTDTQYF
TRBD1	TRBV7-8	TRBJ2-1	-	TGTGCCAGCAGCCTCCACCGGGACAGGGGTTCGAATGAGCAGTTCTTC	CASSLHRDRGSNEQFF
TRBD1	TRBV27	TRBJ1-6	-	TGTGCCAGCAGGTTACTTCGGCGGCAGGGGGATTCACCCCTCCACTTT	CASRLLRRQGDSPLHF
-	TRBV6-2/TRBV6-3	TRBJ2-7	-	TGTGCCAGCACCTTGGGGGGATCCTACGAGCAGTACTTC	CASTLGGSYEQYF
-	TRBV19	TRBJ1-1	few	TGTGCCAGTAGTAATCAGGGGATGGCTGAAGCTTTCTTT	CASSNQGMAEAFF
TRBD1	TRBV6-8	TRBJ1-1	-	TGTGCCAGCACCTTGACAGGGATGAACACTGAAGCTTTCTTT	CASTLTGMNTEAFF
-	TRBV6-5	TRBJ2-5	few	TGTGCCAGCAGTTACTCGAGTTGGGCTAGCCGGGACGAGACCCAGTACTTC	CASSYSSWASRDETQYF
-	TRBV12-3/TRBV12-4	TRBJ2-1	once	TGTGCCAGCAGTTTCGCTAGCGCTTACAATGAGCAGTTCTTC	CASSFASAYNEQFF
TRBD2	TRBV7-9	TRBJ2-3	few	TGTGCCAGCAGCTCTAGCGGGGGCAGCACAGATACGCAGTATTTT	CASSSSGGSTDTQYF
TRBD1	TRBV12-3/TRBV12-4	TRBJ1-5	-	TGTGCCAGCAGTTTATTACGTTTGGGACAGGGGGCGGTTAAGCAGCCCCAGCATTTT	CASSLLRLGQGAVKQPQHF